These T cell receptor beta chains were read from a single sample in a study of CD4 T cells in relation to SARS-CoV-2 and coronaviruses. TCRdb's copy holds only in-frame clones and misses some; the assay was immunoSEQ multiplex PCR. The table records some 30,000 clones, about 76% of them present only once. These receptors lack a known antigen. Sequencing was performed on CD4+ T cells from PBMCs, cultured in vitro. The receptor set was obtained from a human donor in good health. Both conserved end residues are part of each CDR3. The order of the fields is J gene, V gene, CDR3 length, CDR3 protein.

>TRBJ2-1|TRBV24-1|17
CATSDTRSGGAYNEQFF
>TRBJ2-7|TRBV5-6|17
CASSLKRAGTGGNEQYF
>TRBJ2-7|TRBV3-1/TRBV3-2|12
CASSQAGLKQYF
>TRBJ2-7|TRBV29-1|13
CSVDVENTYEQYF
>TRBJ1-5|TRBV2|14
CASSSQGLNQPQHF
>TRBJ1-1|TRBV5-1|17
CASSLGGGEGKNTEAFF
>TRBJ2-3|TRBV7-8|17
CASSLVLRDRVYDTQYF
>TRBJ2-6|TRBV27|18
CASSRTSGRVSGANVLTF
>TRBJ1-6|TRBV14|17
CASSPAGRSSYNSPLHF
>TRBJ2-3|TRBV11-2|18
CASSLVPGGSVSTDTQYF
>TRBJ2-7|TRBV6-6|16
CASSYSIFAGGYEQYF
>TRBJ2-6|TRBV6-5|14
CASRPQGIANVLTF
>TRBJ1-1|TRBV11-2|14
CASSLLIGPAEAFF
>TRBJ2-3|TRBV7-2|14
CASSQDRSPDTQYF
>TRBJ2-3|TRBV10-1|16
CASSEGSGVCRDTQYF
>TRBJ2-5|TRBV10-2|15
CASSELGQGTETQYF
>TRBJ1-2|TRBV5-1|13
CASSLESTHGYTF
>TRBJ1-3|TRBV6-5|14
CASQSPGLGNTIYF
>TRBJ2-2|TRBV7-3|14
CASSLGTNTGELFF
>TRBJ2-5|TRBV5-1|16
CASSGTPAGDQETQYF
>TRBJ2-2|TRBV7-2|13
CASSFQVSGELFF
>TRBJ2-2|TRBV9|17
CASSDQPISGNTGELFF
>TRBJ1-1|TRBV19|13
CASSQGMDTEAFF